This paragraph reports one TCR beta chain. The sample originates from a study of blood T cell repertoires in COVID-19. Per the original data handling: It was from reference gene primer amplification that nucleated cell counts were estimated. Assay: immunoSEQ multiplex PCR; the TCRdb copy retains only in-frame clones and omits some. The V and J calls and the clone size are those of that table, but D and trimming were determined from the DNA. The sample includes hundreds of thousands of clones, roughly four fifths seen only once; the top ten take approximately 4.5%. This TCR was recovered from an older woman with acute or convalescent COVID-19. The material sequenced was peripheral blood.

The CDR3 DNA reads TGTGCCAGCTCCAAGGGCACAGGCTCCTACGAGCAGTACTTC. It is translated as CASSKGTGSYEQYF. This chain links TRBV7-2 with TRBJ2-7; the D gene is possibly TRBD1 (5 bases). Germline V gene lookup returns CDR1 SGHTA and CDR2 FQGNSA. The CDR3 is made up of 14 amino acids. Trimming pared 8 bases from V and 0 bases from J, leaving 14 bases between.